These T cell receptor beta chains were read from a single sample in a study of blood T cell repertoires in COVID-19. Libraries were prepared by immunoSEQ multiplex PCR; TCRdb keeps only in-frame clonotypes and omits some of them. This table holds under 110,000 clones, over 65% found once. Sequenced sample: peripheral blood. These receptors were collected from a man at least 80 years old with COVID-19, enrolled during active disease. Each CDR3 is given with its conserved first and last residue. The order of the fields is D gene, V gene, J gene, clone size, CDR3 DNA, CDR3 protein. The D gene is left open where the match is weak. Where a row states a size, it is once, few, many or the class of an expanded clone; other rows omit it.

d_gene: NA
v_gene: TRBV10-3
j_gene: TRBJ2-5
abundance: once
CDR3nt: TGTGCCACCTCAAGGGGGATCCAAGAGACCCAGTACTTC
CDR3aa: CATSRGIQETQYF

d_gene: NA
v_gene: TRBV12-3/TRBV12-4
j_gene: TRBJ1-2
abundance: few
CDR3nt: TGTGCCAGGGGGCAGGGGTATGGCTACACCTTC
CDR3aa: CARGQGYGYTF

d_gene: TRBD1
v_gene: TRBV4-2
j_gene: TRBJ1-2
abundance: NA
CDR3nt: TGTGCCAGCAGCCAAGCAGGACAGGGAGAGAAATTCGGCTACACCTTC
CDR3aa: CASSQAGQGEKFGYTF

d_gene: NA
v_gene: TRBV19
j_gene: TRBJ1-3
abundance: NA
CDR3nt: TGTGCCAGTAGTCCCACAGGGATTGGAAACACCATATATTTT
CDR3aa: CASSPTGIGNTIYF

d_gene: NA
v_gene: TRBV18
j_gene: TRBJ2-3
abundance: NA
CDR3nt: TGTGCCAGCTCAAGGGACACCGGCACAGATACGCAGTATTTT
CDR3aa: CASSRDTGTDTQYF

d_gene: NA
v_gene: TRBV2
j_gene: TRBJ1-1
abundance: NA
CDR3nt: TGTGCCAGCAGCCCCCCACTGCTAGACTCTGAAGCTTTCTTT
CDR3aa: CASSPPLLDSEAFF

d_gene: NA
v_gene: TRBV30
j_gene: TRBJ1-2
abundance: NA
CDR3nt: TGTGCCTGGAGTGTGGGGGGGCCTCCTGGCTACACCTTC
CDR3aa: CAWSVGGPPGYTF

d_gene: TRBD1
v_gene: TRBV7-2
j_gene: TRBJ1-4
abundance: NA
CDR3nt: TGTGCCAGCAGCTTAATTGCCAGGGGGCCGACTAATGAAAAACTGTTTTTT
CDR3aa: CASSLIARGPTNEKLFF

d_gene: TRBD1
v_gene: TRBV6-5
j_gene: TRBJ1-2
abundance: NA
CDR3nt: TGTGCCAGCGATCCAACAGGGGGATTTGGCTACACCTTC
CDR3aa: CASDPTGGFGYTF

d_gene: TRBD2
v_gene: TRBV19
j_gene: TRBJ2-7
abundance: NA
CDR3nt: TGTGCCAGTAGATGGGCTAGCGGGAGTTCCTACGAGCAGTACTTC
CDR3aa: CASRWASGSSYEQYF

d_gene: NA
v_gene: TRBV11-1
j_gene: TRBJ2-1
abundance: NA
CDR3nt: TGTGCCAGCAGCTTAGTAGCACTAAATGAGCAGTTCTTC
CDR3aa: CASSLVALNEQFF

d_gene: NA
v_gene: TRBV5-1
j_gene: TRBJ2-7
abundance: NA
CDR3nt: TGCGCCAGCAGCTTAACGAGCTACGAGCAGTACTTC
CDR3aa: CASSLTSYEQYF

d_gene: TRBD1
v_gene: TRBV7-8
j_gene: TRBJ1-2
abundance: NA
CDR3nt: TGTGCCAGCAGCATTGCCCGGGACAGATACTATGGCTACACCTTC
CDR3aa: CASSIARDRYYGYTF

d_gene: TRBD1
v_gene: TRBV6-6
j_gene: TRBJ1-6
abundance: NA
CDR3nt: TGTGCCAGCAGTCCGGACAGGCCGAGCTCCTATAATTCACCCCTCCACTTT
CDR3aa: CASSPDRPSSYNSPLHF

d_gene: NA
v_gene: TRBV9
j_gene: TRBJ2-3
abundance: NA
CDR3nt: TGTGCCAGCAGCCCCCAGGGTCGGGCCCCAGATACGCAGTATTTT
CDR3aa: CASSPQGRAPDTQYF

d_gene: NA
v_gene: TRBV28
j_gene: TRBJ2-3
abundance: NA
CDR3nt: TGTGCCAGCAGAGTATCTATTGGCGGGACCGATACGCAGTATTTT
CDR3aa: CASRVSIGGTDTQYF

d_gene: NA
v_gene: TRBV28
j_gene: TRBJ2-7
abundance: NA
CDR3nt: TGTGCCAGCAGTTTTTTGTTCAGGGCCGGGAGTGGCGAGCAGTACTTC
CDR3aa: CASSFLFRAGSGEQYF

d_gene: NA
v_gene: TRBV5-1
j_gene: TRBJ2-2
abundance: NA
CDR3nt: TGCGCCAGCAGCTTGGCCGGTTACACCGGGGAGCTGTTTTTT
CDR3aa: CASSLAGYTGELFF

d_gene: TRBD1
v_gene: TRBV5-1
j_gene: TRBJ1-2
abundance: NA
CDR3nt: TGCGCCAGCAGAACCGGACAGGGGGCAGGCTATGGCTACACCTTC
CDR3aa: CASRTGQGAGYGYTF

d_gene: NA
v_gene: TRBV6-5
j_gene: TRBJ2-5
abundance: NA
CDR3nt: TGTGCCAGCAGTTACGATGCGCAAGAGACCCAGTACTTC
CDR3aa: CASSYDAQETQYF

d_gene: TRBD2
v_gene: TRBV10-1
j_gene: TRBJ2-5
abundance: NA
CDR3nt: TGCGCCAGCAGTCAAGGACTAGCGGTGGGCCAAGAGACCCAGTACTTC
CDR3aa: CASSQGLAVGQETQYF

d_gene: NA
v_gene: TRBV18
j_gene: TRBJ1-1
abundance: NA
CDR3nt: TGTGCCAGCTCATCGGACACTATGAACACTGAAGCTTTCTTT
CDR3aa: CASSSDTMNTEAFF

d_gene: NA
v_gene: TRBV11-2
j_gene: TRBJ1-2
abundance: NA
CDR3nt: TGTGCCAGCAGCTGGAGAAAGGGGGACTATGGCTACACCTTC
CDR3aa: CASSWRKGDYGYTF

d_gene: NA
v_gene: TRBV28
j_gene: TRBJ2-7
abundance: NA
CDR3nt: TGTGCCAGCAGTCTCCCCTTGTCGGCAGGCTCCTACGAGCAGTACTTC
CDR3aa: CASSLPLSAGSYEQYF

d_gene: TRBD2
v_gene: TRBV27
j_gene: TRBJ2-1
abundance: NA
CDR3nt: TGTGCCAGCAGGCCGACTAGCGGACACAACAATGAGCAGTTCTTC
CDR3aa: CASRPTSGHNNEQFF

d_gene: NA
v_gene: TRBV10-3
j_gene: TRBJ2-2
abundance: few
CDR3nt: TGTGCCATCAGTGAGTCTTCAGGGAAGGGGACCGGGGAGCTGTTTTTT
CDR3aa: CAISESSGKGTGELFF

d_gene: TRBD1
v_gene: TRBV4-1
j_gene: TRBJ2-3
abundance: NA
CDR3nt: TGCGCCAGCAGCCAAGAATGGGGATTCAGGGGGCCCATCACAGATACGCAGTATTTT
CDR3aa: CASSQEWGFRGPITDTQYF

d_gene: NA
v_gene: TRBV28
j_gene: TRBJ1-6
abundance: NA
CDR3nt: TGTGCCAGCAGTCCCATGACTAAGTATTCACCCCTCCACTTT
CDR3aa: CASSPMTKYSPLHF

d_gene: NA
v_gene: TRBV5-1
j_gene: TRBJ2-3
abundance: NA
CDR3nt: TGCGCCAGCAGAGTACACAGCACAGATACGCAGTATTTT
CDR3aa: CASRVHSTDTQYF

d_gene: TRBD2
v_gene: TRBV7-9
j_gene: TRBJ2-1
abundance: few
CDR3nt: TGTGCCAGCAGCTATAGACCGGGACTAGCGGACAATGAGCAGTTCTTC
CDR3aa: CASSYRPGLADNEQFF

d_gene: TRBD1
v_gene: TRBV7-2
j_gene: TRBJ1-5
abundance: NA
CDR3nt: TGTGCCAGCAGCCCTAAGACAGGGACCCAGCCCCAGCATTTT
CDR3aa: CASSPKTGTQPQHF

d_gene: NA
v_gene: TRBV2
j_gene: TRBJ2-1
abundance: once
CDR3nt: TGTGCCAGCAGTGACACGGCGGGGTCCTACAATGAGCAGTTCTTC
CDR3aa: CASSDTAGSYNEQFF

d_gene: TRBD1
v_gene: TRBV5-1
j_gene: TRBJ2-7
abundance: NA
CDR3nt: TGCGCCAGCAGCTTGGGTCAGGGGGCCTACGAGCAGTACTTC
CDR3aa: CASSLGQGAYEQYF

d_gene: NA
v_gene: TRBV9
j_gene: TRBJ1-3
abundance: NA
CDR3nt: TGTGCCAGCAGCCCGCGGACAGACTCTGGAAACACCATATATTTT
CDR3aa: CASSPRTDSGNTIYF

d_gene: NA
v_gene: TRBV2
j_gene: TRBJ2-7
abundance: NA
CDR3nt: TGTGCCAGCAGGCCAGGGACAACCTACGAGCAGTACTTC
CDR3aa: CASRPGTTYEQYF

d_gene: TRBD2
v_gene: TRBV7-2
j_gene: TRBJ2-2
abundance: NA
CDR3nt: TGTGCCAGCAGCTTAAATAGCGGGACGAACACCGGGGAGCTGTTTTTT
CDR3aa: CASSLNSGTNTGELFF

d_gene: TRBD1
v_gene: TRBV28
j_gene: TRBJ2-3
abundance: once
CDR3nt: TGTGCCAGCAGTTTCCCTCTACAGGGGGCTACGCAGTATTTT
CDR3aa: CASSFPLQGATQYF

d_gene: NA
v_gene: TRBV28
j_gene: TRBJ1-5
abundance: NA
CDR3nt: TGTGCCAGCAGCCTAATGAATAGCAATCAGCCCCAGCATTTT
CDR3aa: CASSLMNSNQPQHF

d_gene: NA
v_gene: TRBV4-3
j_gene: TRBJ2-3
abundance: NA
CDR3nt: TGCGCCAGCAGCCAAGGGTCGATTAGCCGCGCAGATACGCAGTATTTT
CDR3aa: CASSQGSISRADTQYF

d_gene: NA
v_gene: TRBV28
j_gene: TRBJ2-6
abundance: few
CDR3nt: TGTGCCAGCAGCTCCTTAAAAGGGGCCGCCAGCTCTGGGGCCAACGTCCTGACTTTC
CDR3aa: CASSSLKGAASSGANVLTF